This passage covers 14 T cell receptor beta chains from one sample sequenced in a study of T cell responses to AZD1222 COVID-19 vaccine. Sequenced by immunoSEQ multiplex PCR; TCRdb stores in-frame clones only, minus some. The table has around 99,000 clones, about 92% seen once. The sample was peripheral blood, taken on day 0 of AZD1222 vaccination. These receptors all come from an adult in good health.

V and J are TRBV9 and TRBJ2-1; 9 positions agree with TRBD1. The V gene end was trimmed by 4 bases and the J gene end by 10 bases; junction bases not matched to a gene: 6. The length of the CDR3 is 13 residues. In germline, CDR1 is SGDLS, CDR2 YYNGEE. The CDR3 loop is CASSTGGSDEQFF. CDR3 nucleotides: TGTGCCAGCAGCACAGGGGGCTCGGACGAGCAGTTCTTC. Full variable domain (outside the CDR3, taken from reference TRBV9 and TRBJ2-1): DSGVTQTPKHLITATGQRVTLRCSPRSGDLSVYWYQQSLDQGLQFLIQYYNGEERAKGNILERFSAQQFPDLHSELNLSSLELGDSALYFCASSTGGSDEQFFGPGTRLTVL.

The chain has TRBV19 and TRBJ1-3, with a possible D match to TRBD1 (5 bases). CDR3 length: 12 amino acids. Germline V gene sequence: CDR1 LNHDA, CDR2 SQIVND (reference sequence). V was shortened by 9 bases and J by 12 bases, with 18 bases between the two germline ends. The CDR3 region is CASSLGETVIYF. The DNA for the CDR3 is TGTGCCAGCAGTCTGGGGGAAACAGTCATATATTTT.

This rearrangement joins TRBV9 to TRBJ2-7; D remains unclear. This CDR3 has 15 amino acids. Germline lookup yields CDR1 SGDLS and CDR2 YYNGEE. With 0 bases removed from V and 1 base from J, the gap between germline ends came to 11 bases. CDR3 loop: CASSVGDLTSYEQYF. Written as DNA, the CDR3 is TGTGCCAGCAGCGTAGGCGACTTGACATCCTACGAGCAGTACTTC.

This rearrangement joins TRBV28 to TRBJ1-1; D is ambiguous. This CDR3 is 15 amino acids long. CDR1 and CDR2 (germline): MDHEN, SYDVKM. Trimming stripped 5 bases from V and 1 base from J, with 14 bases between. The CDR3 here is CASSPSTAGNTEAFF. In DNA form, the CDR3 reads TGTGCCAGCAGTCCTTCCACGGCGGGGAACACTGAAGCTTTCTTT.

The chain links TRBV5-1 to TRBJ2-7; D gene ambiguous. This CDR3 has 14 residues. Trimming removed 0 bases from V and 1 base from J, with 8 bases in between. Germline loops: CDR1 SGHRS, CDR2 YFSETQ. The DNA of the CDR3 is TGCGCCAGCAGCTTGGACGGAATTTCCTACGAGCAGTACTTC. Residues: CASSLDGISYEQYF.

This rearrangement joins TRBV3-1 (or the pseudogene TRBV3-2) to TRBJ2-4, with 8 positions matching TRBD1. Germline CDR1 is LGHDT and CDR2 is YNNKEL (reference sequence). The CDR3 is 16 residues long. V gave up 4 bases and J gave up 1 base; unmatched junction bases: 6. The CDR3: CASSLRTGIAKNIQYF. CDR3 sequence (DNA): TGTGCCAGCAGCCTCCGGACAGGGATCGCCAAAAACATTCAGTACTTC.

The CDR3 DNA reads as TGTGCCAGCAGCGGGGATTCAGGTGAAGCTTTCTTT. Translation: CASSGDSGEAFF. The chain has TRBV2 and TRBJ1-1; D is unresolved. V was cut by 6 bases and J by 7 bases, with 12 bases left in between. This CDR3 region has 12 residues. CDR1 is SNHLY, CDR2 FYNNEI, per germline. Based on the CDR3 plus reference TRBV2 and TRBJ1-1, the full variable domain is EPEVTQTPSHQVTQMGQEVILRCVPISNHLYFYWYRQILGQKVEFLVSFYNNEISEKSEIFDDQFSVERPDGSNFTLKIRSTKLEDSAMYFCASSGDSGEAFFGQGTRLTVV.

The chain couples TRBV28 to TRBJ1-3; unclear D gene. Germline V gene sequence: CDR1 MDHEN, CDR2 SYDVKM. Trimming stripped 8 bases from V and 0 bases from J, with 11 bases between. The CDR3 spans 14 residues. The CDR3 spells CASSLSYSGNTIYF. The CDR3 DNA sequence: TGTGCCAGCTCCCTTTCTTACTCTGGAAACACCATATATTTT.

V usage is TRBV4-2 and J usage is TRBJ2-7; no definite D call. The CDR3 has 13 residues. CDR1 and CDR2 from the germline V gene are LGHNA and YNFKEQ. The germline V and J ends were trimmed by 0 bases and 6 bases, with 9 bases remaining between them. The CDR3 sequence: CASSQDRPVEQYF. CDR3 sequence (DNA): TGTGCCAGCAGCCAAGATAGACCGGTCGAGCAGTACTTC.

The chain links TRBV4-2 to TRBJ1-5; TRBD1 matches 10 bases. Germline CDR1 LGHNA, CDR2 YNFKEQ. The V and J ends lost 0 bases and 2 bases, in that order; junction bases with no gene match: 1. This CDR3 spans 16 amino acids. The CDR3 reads CASSQDGTGGNQPQHF. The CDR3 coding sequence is TGTGCCAGCAGCCAAGACGGGACAGGGGGCAATCAGCCCCAGCATTTT.

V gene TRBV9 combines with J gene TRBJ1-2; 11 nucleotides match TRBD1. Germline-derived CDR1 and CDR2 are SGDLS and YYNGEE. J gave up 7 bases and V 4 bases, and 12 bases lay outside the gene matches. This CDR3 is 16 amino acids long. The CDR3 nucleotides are TGTGCCAGCAGCCCCGTCCCGGGACAGGGGGTGGTTGGCTACACCTTC. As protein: CASSPVPGQGVVGYTF. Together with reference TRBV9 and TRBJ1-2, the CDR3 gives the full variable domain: DSGVTQTPKHLITATGQRVTLRCSPRSGDLSVYWYQQSLDQGLQFLIQYYNGEERAKGNILERFSAQQFPDLHSELNLSSLELGDSALYFCASSPVPGQGVVGYTFGSGTRLTVV.

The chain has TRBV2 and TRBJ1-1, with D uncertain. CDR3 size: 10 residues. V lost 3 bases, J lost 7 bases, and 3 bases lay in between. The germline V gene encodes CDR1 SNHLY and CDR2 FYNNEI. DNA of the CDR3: TGTGCCAGCAGTGACGGTGAAGCTTTCTTT. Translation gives CASSDGEAFF.

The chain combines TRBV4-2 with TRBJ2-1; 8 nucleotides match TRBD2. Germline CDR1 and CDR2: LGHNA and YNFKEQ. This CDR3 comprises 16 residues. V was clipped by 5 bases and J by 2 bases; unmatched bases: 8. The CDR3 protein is CASSAGGVGTYNEQFF. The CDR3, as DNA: TGTGCCAGCAGCGCCGGGGGGGTCGGGACCTACAATGAGCAGTTCTTC.

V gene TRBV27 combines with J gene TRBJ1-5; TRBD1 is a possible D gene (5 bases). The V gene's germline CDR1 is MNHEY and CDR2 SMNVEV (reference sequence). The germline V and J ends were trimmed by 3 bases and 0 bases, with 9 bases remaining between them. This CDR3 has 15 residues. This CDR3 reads CASSLWGNSNQPQHF. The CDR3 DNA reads TGTGCCAGCAGTTTGTGGGGGAATAGCAATCAGCCCCAGCATTTT.